These 8 T cell receptor beta chains were all obtained from the same sample, sequenced in a study of T cell changes during pregnancy in multiple sclerosis. Sequencing was performed with immunoSEQ multiplex PCR; in TCRdb, only in-frame clones are kept and a portion is missing. The sample gives 35,000 to 40,000 clones, more than 85% of which show up once; around 5.5% is in the top ten. Sequencing used CD8+ T cells from peripheral blood mononuclear cells, obtained in the third trimester of pregnancy. The origin of the receptors is a female donor with multiple sclerosis, enrolled in a pregnancy study.

CDR3 nucleotides: TGTGCCACCAGCATCGGGACTAGCGGGAGGTCTGAGCAGTTCTTC. Residues: CATSIGTSGRSEQFF. The rearrangement uses TRBV15 and TRBJ2-1; 15 positions agree with TRBD2. V lost 4 bases to trimming and J lost 9 bases; unmatched junction nucleotides: 4. CDR3 length: 15 residues. Germline V lookup: CDR1 LNHNV, CDR2 YYDKDF (reference sequence).

This rearrangement joins TRBV7-6 to TRBJ2-1; tentatively, D is TRBD2 (5 bases). This CDR3 comprises 15 residues. V lost 1 base to trimming and J lost 2 bases, with 9 bases between them. CDR1 and CDR2 (germline): SGHVS, FNYEAQ. CDR3 DNA sequence: TGTGCCAGCAGCTTAGATGACGGGACCTACAATGAGCAGTTCTTC. It encodes CASSLDDGTYNEQFF.

As DNA, the CDR3 is TGTGCCAGCAGCGTAGACAGGGTGACTTCAACTGAAGCTTTCTTT. Its protein product is CASSVDRVTSTEAFF. The chain employs TRBV11-1 and TRBJ1-1; 7 positions match TRBD1. CDR3 length: 15 residues. V lost 5 bases, J lost 5 bases, and 11 bases stayed unmatched. CDR1 and CDR2 from the germline V gene are SGHAT and FQDESV (reference sequence).

This clone was observed a single time. This rearrangement joins TRBV5-1 to TRBJ2-3, with TRBD1 as a possible D gene (6 bases). V was pared by 0 bases and J by 5 bases, with 16 bases between. The V gene's germline CDR1 is SGHRS and CDR2 YFSETQ. CDR3 size: 16 residues. The CDR3 nucleotides are TGCGCCAGCAGCTTGGAGGGACAACCGACGGGAGATACGCAGTATTTT. As protein: CASSLEGQPTGDTQYF.

The chain uses TRBV2 and TRBJ2-7; 8 nucleotides agree with TRBD1. Trimming removed 4 bases from V and 4 bases from J; junction bases left unmatched: 3. The CDR3 extends over 13 amino acids. Germline V gene lookup returns CDR1 SNHLY and CDR2 FYNNEI. The chain's CDR3 is CASSGRTGYEQYF. CDR3 nucleotide sequence: TGTGCCAGCAGTGGGAGGACAGGGTACGAGCAGTACTTC.

V and J are TRBV9 and TRBJ2-7; 10 positions agree with TRBD2. Germline V gene data show CDR1 as SGDLS and CDR2 as YYNGEE. This CDR3 has 16 residues. Trimming removed 3 bases from V and 3 bases from J; junction bases left unmatched: 9. CDR3 in DNA: TGTGCCAGCAGCGCGAATCCCGGGACTAGCGACTACGAGCAGTACTTC. Translated: CASSANPGTSDYEQYF.

The chain links TRBV6-1 to TRBJ2-7, with 9 bases identical to TRBD1. Germline values: CDR1 MNHNS, CDR2 SASEGT. There are 14 residues in the CDR3. V shed 7 bases and J 7 bases; nucleotides not matched to a gene: 11. The CDR3 sequence: CASTIGQGRREQYF. The DNA for the CDR3 is TGTGCCAGCACCATAGGACAGGGGCGGCGAGAGCAGTACTTC.

J is TRBJ2-3 and V is TRBV6-5, with TRBD2 matching over 14 bases. The CDR3 length is 13 residues. With 8 bases clipped from V and 5 bases from J, the junction kept 0 bases outside the gene matches. In germline, CDR1 is MNHEY, CDR2 SVGAGI. The CDR3 is CASGTSGRDTQYF. Written as DNA, the CDR3 is TGTGCCAGCGGGACTAGCGGGAGAGATACGCAGTATTTT.